The present T cell receptor beta chain was sequenced within a study of T cells in narcolepsy. Broader study findings: Healthy controls reportedly lacked the autoreactive clonotypes serially found in patients' blood. HCRT-specific and TRIB2-specific autoreactive clonotypes appeared among same-patient CSF and blood CD4+ clonotypes.

The CDR3 contains 15 residues. In germline, CDR1 is MNHNS, CDR2 SASEGT. The V and J ends lost 6 bases and 8 bases, in that order; junction bases with no gene match: 14. TCRdb's table, derived via immunoSEQ multiplex PCR, lists solely in-frame clones and lacks some. The data show 27,000 or so clones, around 86% seen once. As for this clone: Its antigen remains unknown.

The V gene is TRBV6-1, the J gene TRBJ1-2, with 8 bases aligning to TRBD1. Sequencing was carried out using CD45RA- memory CD4+ T cells from PBMCs. This sequence was found in a human donor with narcolepsy. CDR3 DNA: TGTGCCAGCAGGGAGGGGACAGGAATCGGGGGAGGCTACACCTTC. This sequence encodes CASREGTGIGGGYTF.